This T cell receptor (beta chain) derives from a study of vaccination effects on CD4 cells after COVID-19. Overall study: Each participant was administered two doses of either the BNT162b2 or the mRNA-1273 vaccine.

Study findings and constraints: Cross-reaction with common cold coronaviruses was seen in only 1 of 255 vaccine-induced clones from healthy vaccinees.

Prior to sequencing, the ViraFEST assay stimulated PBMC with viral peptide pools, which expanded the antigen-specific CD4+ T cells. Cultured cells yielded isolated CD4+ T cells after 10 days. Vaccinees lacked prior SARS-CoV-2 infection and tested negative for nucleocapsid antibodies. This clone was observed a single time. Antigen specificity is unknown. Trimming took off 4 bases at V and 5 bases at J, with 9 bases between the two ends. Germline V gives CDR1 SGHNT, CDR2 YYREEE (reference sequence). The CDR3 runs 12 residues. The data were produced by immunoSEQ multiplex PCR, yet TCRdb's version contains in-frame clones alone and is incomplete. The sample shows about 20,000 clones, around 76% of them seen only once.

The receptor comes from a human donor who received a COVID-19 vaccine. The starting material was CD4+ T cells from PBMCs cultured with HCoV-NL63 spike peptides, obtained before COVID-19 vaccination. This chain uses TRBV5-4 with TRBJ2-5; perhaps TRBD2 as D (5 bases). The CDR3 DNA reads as TGTGCCAGCAGCCTGGAGGCGGAGACCCAGTACTTC. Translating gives CASSLEAETQYF.